Below, one T cell receptor beta chain is given with its context. What it recognizes is unknown. This specimen comes from a study of cytotoxic CD8 clonotypes in ibrutinib-treated CLL. Study-level points and caveats: Clonality went higher at ibrutinib response and then dropped back toward baseline at progression.

Clones were read by immunoSEQ multiplex PCR, and TCRdb kept only the in-frame ones, dropping some. This sample has 100,000 or so clones; more than 55% occur once, and the top ten carry around 37%. The TCR was taken from a human donor with chronic lymphocytic leukemia. The sequenced sample was PBMCs, obtained after 24 months of ibrutinib treatment.

The CDR3: CASSPSWRGSYEQYF. The DNA of the CDR3 is TGTGCCAGCAGCCCTAGCTGGAGGGGCTCCTACGAGCAGTACTTC. This chain uses TRBV28 with TRBJ2-7, with D possibly matching TRBD2 (6 bases). There are 15 residues in the CDR3. In germline, CDR1 is MDHEN, CDR2 SYDVKM. The V gene lost 6 bases and the J gene lost 0 bases, with 15 bases spanning the gap.